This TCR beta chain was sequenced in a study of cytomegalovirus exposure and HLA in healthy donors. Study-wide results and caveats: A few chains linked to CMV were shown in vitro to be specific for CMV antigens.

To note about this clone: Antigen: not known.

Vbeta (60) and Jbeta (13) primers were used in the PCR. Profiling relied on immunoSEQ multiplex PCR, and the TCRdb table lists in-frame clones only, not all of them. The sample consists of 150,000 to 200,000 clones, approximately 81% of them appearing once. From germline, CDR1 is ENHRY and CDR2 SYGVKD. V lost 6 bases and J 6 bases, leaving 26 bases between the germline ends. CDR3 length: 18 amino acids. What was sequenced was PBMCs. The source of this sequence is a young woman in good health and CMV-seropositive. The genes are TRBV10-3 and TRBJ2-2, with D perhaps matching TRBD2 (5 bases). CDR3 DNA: TGTGCCATCAGGAACCCCCAAAAGCGGCCGGACGGGTCCGGGGAGCTGTTTTTT. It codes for CAIRNPQKRPDGSGELFF.